The rows below give T cell receptor beta chains drawn from one sample of a study of early T cells in non-severe SARS-CoV-2 infection. TCRdb redid the calling of the 5' RACE reads with MiXCR, one entry per CDR3 protein. The sample lists roughly 100,000 distinct CDR3 sequences; about an eighth were seen once. Sequenced material: whole blood. All receptors come from an adult who was a healthcare worker with PCR-confirmed SARS-CoV-2 infection or an uninfected control (not recorded which). Both conserved end residues are part of each CDR3. A D gene is named only where the DNA matches it firmly. The listing skips clone size in some rows; elsewhere it reads once, few, many or a size class.

DNA | CDR3 | size | D | J | V
TGTGCCAGCAGCTCACGATACAATGAGCAGTTCTTC | CASSSRYNEQFF | NA | NA | TRBJ2-1 | TRBV5-6
TGTGCCAGCAGTTACCGAGCAGGGGGAGAACAGCGCGATACGCAGTATTTT | CASSYRAGGEQRDTQYF | many | TRBD1 | TRBJ2-3 | TRBV6-2/TRBV6-3
TGTGCCAGCAGTCACAGGAAGGCGGGCACAGATACGCAGTATTTT | CASSHRKAGTDTQYF | few | NA | TRBJ2-3 | TRBV6-5
TGTGCCAGCAGCCAGCTGACAGGGGGTTCTTACGAGCAGTACTTC | CASSQLTGGSYEQYF | many | TRBD1 | TRBJ2-7 | TRBV14
TGTGCCAGCAGCTCAACAGATAATTCACCCCTCCACTTT | CASSSTDNSPLHF | many | NA | TRBJ1-6 | TRBV5-6
TGTGCCAGCAGTTTAAGGGGGTTTACCATTCAGTACTTC | CASSLRGFTIQYF | many | NA | TRBJ2-4 | TRBV28
TGTGCCAGCAGCGTGGTCGAAGGCTATGGCTACACCTTC | CASSVVEGYGYTF | many | NA | TRBJ1-2 | TRBV9
TGTGCCACGTCGAAAGCGGGACAGCCAACCTACGAGCAGTACTTC | CATSKAGQPTYEQYF | few | NA | TRBJ2-7 | TRBV6-6
TGTGCCAGCAGGGGTACAGGGGGCGAGGAGTTCTTC | CASRGTGGEEFF | few | TRBD1 | TRBJ2-1 | TRBV6-2/TRBV6-3
TGTGCCATCAGTGAAGGAGCGAGACAGGGCAACGAGCAGTACTTC | CAISEGARQGNEQYF | NA | TRBD1 | TRBJ2-7 | TRBV10-3
TGTGCCGGCGGACTAGACGGCGGGGAGCTGTTTTTT | CAGGLDGGELFF | few | TRBD2 | TRBJ2-2 | TRBV2
TGTGCCAGCAGTCGGTCGGGGGATTTGGGCAATCAGCCCCAGCATTTT | CASSRSGDLGNQPQHF | many | NA | TRBJ1-5 | TRBV28
TGTGCCAGCAGCTCATCTATCGTGGTAGCGGGAGATCGGCCCTACGAGCAGTACTTC | CASSSSIVVAGDRPYEQYF | many | TRBD2 | TRBJ2-7 | TRBV5-4
TGCAGCGTTGGTTCCGACAGGGGGGGAAAATGGTACTCCTACAATGAGCAGTTCTTC | CSVGSDRGGKWYSYNEQFF | NA | TRBD1 | TRBJ2-1 | TRBV29-1
TGCAGTGCTAGAGTAGCTTTGGGTCGTGGAAGCACAGATACGCAGTATTTT | CSARVALGRGSTDTQYF | few | NA | TRBJ2-3 | TRBV20-1
TGTGCCAGCAGCGCACAGGGGACTGAGTACAATGAGCAGTTCTTC | CASSAQGTEYNEQFF | few | NA | TRBJ2-1 | TRBV9
TGTGCCACCAGTGATCCGGCTAGGTCTGGAAACACCATATATTTT | CATSDPARSGNTIYF | NA | NA | TRBJ1-3 | TRBV24-1
TGTGCCAGTTCTAGCGGGTGGGATACGCAGTATTTT | CASSSGWDTQYF | NA | TRBD2 | TRBJ2-3 | TRBV19
TGTGCCAGCAGCTTAACTGGGGGCCGCTCTGGGGCCAACGTCCTGACTTTC | CASSLTGGRSGANVLTF | few | NA | TRBJ2-6 | TRBV11-3
TGTGCCAGCAGTCGCATCCGGGACAGGGATGAGCAGTTCTTC | CASSRIRDRDEQFF | many | TRBD1 | TRBJ2-1 | TRBV28
TGCGCCAGCAGCTTGGGGACAGATGGCTACACCTTC | CASSLGTDGYTF | few | NA | TRBJ1-2 | TRBV5-1
TGTGCCAGCAGCACCCGAGTAGCGGGAGACAATGAGCAGTTCTTC | CASSTRVAGDNEQFF | many | TRBD2 | TRBJ2-1 | TRBV7-8
TGTGCCAGCAGTGATCAAGGGACCGGGGAGCTGTTTTTT | CASSDQGTGELFF | NA | NA | TRBJ2-2 | TRBV2
TGCAGTGCTAGAGACTCAACCCGTAATCAGCCCCAGCATTTT | CSARDSTRNQPQHF | few | NA | TRBJ1-5 | TRBV20-1
TGTGCCAGCAGCCCCATAGGGGGCGCGGGCACCGGGGAGCTGTTTTTT | CASSPIGGAGTGELFF | many | TRBD1 | TRBJ2-2 | TRBV13
TGTGCCAGCAGCAAACTAGCGGCTCTTAGGACCCAGTACTTC | CASSKLAALRTQYF | NA | TRBD2 | TRBJ2-5 | TRBV6-2/TRBV6-3
TGTGCCAGCAGCCGCAACAATCCGGATACGCAGTATTTT | CASSRNNPDTQYF | NA | NA | TRBJ2-3 | TRBV7-9
TGCAGTGCTAGAGATGGGGGACAGGGCCTGAATCAGCCCCAGCATTTT | CSARDGGQGLNQPQHF | many | TRBD1 | TRBJ1-5 | TRBV20-1
TGTGCCACTACGGAGACGTACAGGGGAGTGAGCGAGCAGTACTTC | CATTETYRGVSEQYF | many | TRBD1 | TRBJ2-7 | TRBV28
TGCGCCAGCAGCCGCAGGGGATACAATGAGCAGTTCTTC | CASSRRGYNEQFF | NA | NA | TRBJ2-1 | TRBV4-3
TGCAGCGTTGAAGCCACCCTCCGCTCCTACAATGAGCAGTTCTTC | CSVEATLRSYNEQFF | NA | NA | TRBJ2-1 | TRBV29-1
TGTGCCAGCAGTGAAGGAGGGATCGGTGGCACAGATACGCAGTATTTT | CASSEGGIGGTDTQYF | many | NA | TRBJ2-3 | TRBV6-4
TGTGCCAGCAGCTCCCTCCGGGACGCTACCTACGAGCAGTACTTC | CASSSLRDATYEQYF | few | NA | TRBJ2-7 | TRBV11-2
TGTGCCAGCAGTCCACCACCCCGACTTAGGGGTGGCGACGAGCAGTACTTC | CASSPPPRLRGGDEQYF | few | NA | TRBJ2-7 | TRBV12-3/TRBV12-4
TGTGCCAGCAGTTTGTTTCAAGGAGAGACCCAGTACTTC | CASSLFQGETQYF | many | NA | TRBJ2-5 | TRBV27
TGTGCCATTACGACAGGGTCTGGAAACACCATATATTTT | CAITTGSGNTIYF | NA | TRBD1 | TRBJ1-3 | TRBV10-3
TGTGCCAGCAGCTACGGGACTACCTACGAGCAGTACTTC | CASSYGTTYEQYF | NA | TRBD2 | TRBJ2-7 | TRBV7-9
TGTGCCAGCACCAGCCCACTAGCGGGAGTGGCGGGCGGGGAGCTGTTTTTT | CASTSPLAGVAGGELFF | NA | TRBD2 | TRBJ2-2 | TRBV6-6
TGCAGTCCTATGACTAGCGGGAATTGGGATACGCAGTATTTT | CSPMTSGNWDTQYF | NA | TRBD2 | TRBJ2-3 | TRBV20-1
TGTGCCAGCAGTATTGGATCGGGGGAAGATACGCAGTATTTT | CASSIGSGEDTQYF | many | NA | TRBJ2-3 | TRBV2
TGTGCCAGCAGTGATCGTTGGGGGAGGGAGACCCAGTACTTC | CASSDRWGRETQYF | NA | NA | TRBJ2-5 | TRBV25-1
TGTGCCAGCAGTACAGGGAAACGCGAGCAGTACTTC | CASSTGKREQYF | few | NA | TRBJ2-7 | TRBV25-1
TGTGCCAGCTCCCCCAATCCTACAGGGTGGGGCACTGAAGCTTTCTTT | CASSPNPTGWGTEAFF | NA | NA | TRBJ1-1 | TRBV18
TGCAGTGCTACTGGCGCAGGGGGCAATTCACCCCTCCACTTT | CSATGAGGNSPLHF | few | TRBD1 | TRBJ1-6 | TRBV20-1
TGTGCCAGCAGTTTATGGGGACTAGAAGAGACCCAGTACTTC | CASSLWGLEETQYF | few | TRBD2 | TRBJ2-5 | TRBV12-3/TRBV12-4
TGCGCCAGCAGCCAAGGAGGGATAGGGATTTCACCCCTCCACTTT | CASSQGGIGISPLHF | NA | NA | TRBJ1-6 | TRBV4-1
TGTGCCAGCAGTCCCGCCAGGGCCTCCGATTACATTCAGTACTTC | CASSPARASDYIQYF | many | NA | TRBJ2-4 | TRBV7-9
TGTGCCAGCAGTGAAGCGCTGAGGGGTAGGCGGGAGCTGTTTTTT | CASSEALRGRRELFF | few | NA | TRBJ2-2 | TRBV6-1
TGTGCCAGCGGGCAGGGGTTCCGGGAGCTGTTTTTT | CASGQGFRELFF | few | NA | TRBJ2-2 | TRBV12-3/TRBV12-4
TGTGCCAGCAGTTACCTAGGGGGTTTGGTCGAGCAGTACTTC | CASSYLGGLVEQYF | NA | NA | TRBJ2-7 | TRBV6-5
TGTGCCAGTAGTACCGGATCAGGGTCCCAGTTCTTC | CASSTGSGSQFF | NA | NA | TRBJ2-1 | TRBV19
TGTGCCAGCAGTTCTTTCGCTAACGGCTACGAGCAGTACTTC | CASSSFANGYEQYF | few | NA | TRBJ2-7 | TRBV27
TGCAGCGTTTCGGGGCCCGTTGCTCGTAGGGTTGAAGCTTTCTTT | CSVSGPVARRVEAFF | many | NA | TRBJ1-1 | TRBV29-1
TGTGCCAGCAGCTTGGGGCCCGGGACGACTGCTGATACGCAGTATTTT | CASSLGPGTTADTQYF | few | NA | TRBJ2-3 | TRBV5-6
TGTGCCAGCAGCCCCAAACAGGGTATCCACGAGCAGTACTTC | CASSPKQGIHEQYF | few | NA | TRBJ2-7 | TRBV7-9
TGTGCCAGCAGCCTAGACAGACAGCCTCTCTATGGAAACACCATATATTTT | CASSLDRQPLYGNTIYF | NA | NA | TRBJ1-3 | TRBV7-2
TGTGCCAGCAGTGAAGCGGGTCCCCAGGGGCTTAATGAAAAACTGTTTTTT | CASSEAGPQGLNEKLFF | NA | NA | TRBJ1-4 | TRBV2
TGTGCCAGCAGCTCTCTATTACAGGGGGCGGTCAACACTGAAGCTTTCTTT | CASSSLLQGAVNTEAFF | once | TRBD1 | TRBJ1-1 | TRBV7-2
TGCGCCAGCAGCGGTCAACCGGGAGCTAGCACAGATACGCAGTATTTT | CASSGQPGASTDTQYF | many | NA | TRBJ2-3 | TRBV5-1
TGCAGTGCTAGTGGGACAGGGAGCCATCAGCCCCAGCATTTT | CSASGTGSHQPQHF | NA | TRBD1 | TRBJ1-5 | TRBV20-1